This T cell receptor beta chain emerged from a study of tumor-infiltrating lymphocytes in primary liver carcinoma. Comment on this clonotype: Just one base apart from a much larger clone, this may be a read error.

Using a constant-region primer together with ProtoScript II reverse transcriptase, TCR beta cDNA was made from 500 ng of total RNA. Libraries for TCR beta were built through three nested multiplex PCR rounds, which together made up a slightly modified ARM-PCR procedure. Investigators reported that the first two PCR rounds, at around 11 cycles each, used TRBV1-TRBV30 forward primers with a C-beta reverse primer. A single record per CDR3 protein comes from TCRdb applying MiXCR to the multiplex PCR reads. Here the sample spans 95,000 to 150,000 distinct CDR3 sequences, 65% being singletons. Germline assignment: CDR1 SGHRS and CDR2 YFSETQ. The CDR3 consists of 15 residues. The J segment lost 9 bases and the V segment lost 3 bases, leaving 10 bases of the junction unmatched. The source material, roughly 20-31 mg of unsorted bulk tissue, was used to co-extract RNA and DNA.

The sequence was collected from a woman between 55 and 75 years old with primary liver carcinoma and hepatitis B virus infection. This rearrangement joins TRBV5-1 to TRBJ2-1, with TRBD2 matching 9 bases. The sequencing input was liver tumor tissue from sampling region 1. Subset meaning: tumor region T1, superior pole. The CDR3 nucleotides are TGCGCCAGCAGCTCCGGGACTAGCCCCGGGAGTGAGCAGTTCTTC. Translating gives CASSSGTSPGSEQFF. Full variable domain (remainder filled in from reference TRBV5-1 and TRBJ2-1): KAGVTQTPRYLIKTRGQQVTLSCSPISGHRSVSWYQQTPGQGLQFLFEYFSETQRNKGNFPGRFSGRQFSNSRSEMNVSTLELGDSALYLCASSSGTSPGSEQFFGPGTRLTVL.